This T cell receptor beta chain was documented in a study of blood T cell repertoires in COVID-19. Study-level background: The analysed material was cDNA or gDNA that came from T cells, B-cell-depleted T cells, or PBMCs.

The germline V gene encodes CDR1 SGHAT and CDR2 FQDESV (reference sequence). This CDR3 comprises 17 residues. Trimming removed 0 bases from V and 0 bases from J; junction bases left unmatched: 7. Source study methods: Amplification from reference gene primers served as the basis for estimated nucleated cell counts. The table came from immunoSEQ multiplex PCR; TCRdb's copy has only in-frame clones and leaves some out. That table gives V, J and clone size, and the DNA gave D and trimming. Here the sample spans about 280,000 clones, approximately 86% being singletons. The origin of this receptor is a woman aged 25 to 39 who had recovered from COVID-19. Sequencing used peripheral blood. V and J are TRBV11-1 and TRBJ2-7, with 8 bases lining up with TRBD1. Here the CDR3 reads CASSLARGDRSSYEQYF. Written as DNA, the CDR3 is TGTGCCAGCAGCTTAGCGAGGGGGGACAGGAGCTCCTACGAGCAGTACTTC.